The rows below give T cell receptor beta chains drawn from one sample of a study of blood T cell repertoires in COVID-19. Data came from immunoSEQ multiplex PCR; TCRdb stores just in-frame clones and leaves some out. Of roughly 66,000 clones listed, approximately 79% are singletons. Material: peripheral blood. The receptors were gathered from a man aged 55-75 years with acute or convalescent COVID-19. Both conserved end residues are part of each CDR3. Fields, in order: D gene, V gene, J gene, clone size, CDR3 DNA, CDR3 protein. The D gene is left open where the match is weak. The size field is filled for only some rows; it gives once, few, many or a size class.

>-|TRBV19|TRBJ1-1|-
TGTGCCAGTAATTCGCAGACTGAAGCTTTCTTT
CASNSQTEAFF
>TRBD1|TRBV6-5|TRBJ1-5|few
TGTGCCAGCAGTTACTCGTTACAGGGGATTAATCAGCCCCAGCATTTT
CASSYSLQGINQPQHF
>-|TRBV7-2|TRBJ2-7|-
TGTGCCAGCAGCCGGGAAACCTACGAGCAGTACTTC
CASSRETYEQYF
>TRBD1|TRBV3-1/TRBV3-2|TRBJ1-2|-
TGTGCCAGCAGCCAGAGACACAAGGCAGTCGGGGGGACAGGGCTTCTCGCTGACGGCTACACCTTC
CASSQRHKAVGGTGLLADGYTF
>TRBD1|TRBV2|TRBJ1-5|-
TGTGCCAGCGGGGGACAGACCAATCAGCCCCAGCATTTT
CASGGQTNQPQHF
>-|TRBV5-1|TRBJ2-5|-
TGCGCCAGCAGCTCCGGGGGAACCCAAGAGACCCAGTACTTC
CASSSGGTQETQYF
>TRBD1|TRBV30|TRBJ1-2|-
TGTGCCTGGAGCGCAACGGCACGGGGACAGGGGGCGTATGGCTACACCTTC
CAWSATARGQGAYGYTF
>-|TRBV10-3|TRBJ2-7|-
TGTGCCATCAGTGGGGGCAAGGGTAACGAGCAGTACTTC
CAISGGKGNEQYF
>-|TRBV4-3|TRBJ1-1|-
TGCGCCAGCAGCCAGGAGGGATCCACTGAAGCTTTCTTT
CASSQEGSTEAFF
>-|TRBV11-2|TRBJ2-2|-
TGTGCCAGCAGCTTTCAACAGGGTTTCGGGGAGCTGTTTTTT
CASSFQQGFGELFF
>TRBD1|TRBV6-5|TRBJ1-5|-
TGTGCCAGTTATTCCGGGACAGCCCATCAGCCCCAGCATTTT
CASYSGTAHQPQHF